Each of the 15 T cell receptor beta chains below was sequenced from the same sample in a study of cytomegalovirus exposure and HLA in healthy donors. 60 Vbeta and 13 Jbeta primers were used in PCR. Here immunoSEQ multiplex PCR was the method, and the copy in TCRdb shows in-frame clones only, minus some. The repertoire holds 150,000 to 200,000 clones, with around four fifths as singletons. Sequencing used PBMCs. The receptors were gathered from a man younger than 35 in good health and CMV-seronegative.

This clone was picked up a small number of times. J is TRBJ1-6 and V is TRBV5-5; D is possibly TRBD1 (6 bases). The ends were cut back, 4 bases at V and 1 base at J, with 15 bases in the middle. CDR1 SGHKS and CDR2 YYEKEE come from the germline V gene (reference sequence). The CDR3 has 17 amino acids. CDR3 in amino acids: CASSQRQEASYNSPLHF. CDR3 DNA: TGTGCCAGCAGCCAAAGACAGGAAGCGTCCTATAATTCACCCCTCCACTTT.

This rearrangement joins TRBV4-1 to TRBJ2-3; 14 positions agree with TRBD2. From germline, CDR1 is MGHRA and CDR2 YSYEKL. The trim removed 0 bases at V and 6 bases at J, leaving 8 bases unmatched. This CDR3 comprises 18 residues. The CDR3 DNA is TGCGCCAGCAGCCAAGAGCTGGTGGGACTAGCGGGAGTCGATACGCAGTATTTT. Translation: CASSQELVGLAGVDTQYF.

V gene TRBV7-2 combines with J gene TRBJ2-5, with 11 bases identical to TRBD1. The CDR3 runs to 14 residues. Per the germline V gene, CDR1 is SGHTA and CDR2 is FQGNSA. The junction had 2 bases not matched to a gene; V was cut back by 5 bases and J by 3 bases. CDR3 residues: CASSPGQGEETQYF. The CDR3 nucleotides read TGTGCCAGCAGCCCGGGACAGGGGGAAGAGACCCAGTACTTC.

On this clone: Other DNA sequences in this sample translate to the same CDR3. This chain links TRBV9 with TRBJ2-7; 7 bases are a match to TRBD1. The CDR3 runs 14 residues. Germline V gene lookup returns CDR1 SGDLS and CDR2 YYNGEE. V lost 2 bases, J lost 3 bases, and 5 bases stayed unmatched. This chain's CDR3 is CASSVGDSYYEQYF. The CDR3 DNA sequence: TGTGCCAGCAGCGTGGGGGACAGCTACTACGAGCAGTACTTC.

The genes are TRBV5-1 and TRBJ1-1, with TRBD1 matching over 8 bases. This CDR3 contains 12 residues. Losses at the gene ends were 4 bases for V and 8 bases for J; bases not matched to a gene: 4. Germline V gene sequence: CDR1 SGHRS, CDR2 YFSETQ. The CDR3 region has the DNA TGCGCCAGCAGCCTGGGGACAGGCGAAGCTTTCTTT. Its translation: CASSLGTGEAFF.

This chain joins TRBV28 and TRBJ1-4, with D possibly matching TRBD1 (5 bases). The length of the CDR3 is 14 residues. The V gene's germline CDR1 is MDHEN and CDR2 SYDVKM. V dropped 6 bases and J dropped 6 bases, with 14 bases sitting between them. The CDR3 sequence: CASSSGGADEKLFF. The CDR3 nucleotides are TGTGCCAGCAGCTCCGGAGGGGCGGATGAAAAACTGTTTTTT.

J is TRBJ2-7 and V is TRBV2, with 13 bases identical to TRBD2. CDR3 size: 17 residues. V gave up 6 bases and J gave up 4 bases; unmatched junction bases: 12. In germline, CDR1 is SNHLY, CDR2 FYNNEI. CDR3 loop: CASRHPSRTSGSYEQYF. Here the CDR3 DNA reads TGTGCCAGCAGACATCCTAGCCGGACTAGCGGGAGTTACGAGCAGTACTTC.

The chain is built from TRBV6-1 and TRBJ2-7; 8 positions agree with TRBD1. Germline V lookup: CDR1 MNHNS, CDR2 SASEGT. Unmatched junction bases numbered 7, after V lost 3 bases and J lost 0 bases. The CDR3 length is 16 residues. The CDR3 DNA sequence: TGTGCCAGCAGTGATGTTGGGACAGGTTTCTCCTACGAGCAGTACTTC. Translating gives CASSDVGTGFSYEQYF.

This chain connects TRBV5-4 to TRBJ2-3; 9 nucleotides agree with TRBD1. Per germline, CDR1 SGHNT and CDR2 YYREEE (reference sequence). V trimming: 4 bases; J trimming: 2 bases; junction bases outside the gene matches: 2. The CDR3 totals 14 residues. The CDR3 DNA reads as TGTGCCAGCAGCCCACAGGGGGCCACAGATACGCAGTATTTT. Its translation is CASSPQGATDTQYF. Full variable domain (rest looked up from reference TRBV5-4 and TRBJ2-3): ETGVTQSPTHLIKTRGQQVTLRCSSQSGHNTVSWYQQALGQGPQFIFQYYREEENGRGNFPPRFSGLQFPNYSSELNVNALELDDSALYLCASSPQGATDTQYFGPGTRLTVL.

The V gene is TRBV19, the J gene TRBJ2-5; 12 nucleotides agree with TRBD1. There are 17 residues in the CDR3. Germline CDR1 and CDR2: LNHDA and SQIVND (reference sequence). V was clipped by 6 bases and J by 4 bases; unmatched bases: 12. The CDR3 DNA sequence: TGTGCCAGTAGCCCGAGGCTGTGGGACAGGGGGCGAGAGACCCAGTACTTC. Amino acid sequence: CASSPRLWDRGRETQYF.

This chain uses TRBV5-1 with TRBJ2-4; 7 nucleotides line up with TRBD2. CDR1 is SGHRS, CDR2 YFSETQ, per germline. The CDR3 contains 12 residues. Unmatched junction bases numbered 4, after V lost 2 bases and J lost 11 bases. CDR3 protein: CASSFSGVVQYF. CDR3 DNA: TGCGCCAGCAGCTTCAGCGGGGTGGTTCAGTACTTC.

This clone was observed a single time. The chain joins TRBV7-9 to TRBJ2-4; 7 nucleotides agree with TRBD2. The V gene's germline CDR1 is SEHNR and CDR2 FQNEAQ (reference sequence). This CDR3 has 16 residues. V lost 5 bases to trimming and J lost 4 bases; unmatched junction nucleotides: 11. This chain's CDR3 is CASSPIGAGSKNIQYF. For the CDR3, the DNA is TGTGCCAGCAGCCCGATCGGAGCGGGATCGAAAAACATTCAGTACTTC.

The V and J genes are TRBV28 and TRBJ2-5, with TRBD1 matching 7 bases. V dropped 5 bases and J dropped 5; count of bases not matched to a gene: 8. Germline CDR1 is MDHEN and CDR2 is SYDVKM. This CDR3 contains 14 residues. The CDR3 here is CASSRDRPSETQYF. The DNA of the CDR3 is TGTGCCAGCAGTCGGGACAGACCCTCGGAGACCCAGTACTTC.

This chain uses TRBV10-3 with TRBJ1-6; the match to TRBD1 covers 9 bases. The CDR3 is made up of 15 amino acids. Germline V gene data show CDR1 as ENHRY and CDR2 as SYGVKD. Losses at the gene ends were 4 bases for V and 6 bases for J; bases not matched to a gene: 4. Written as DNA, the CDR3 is TGTGCCATCAGTGGACAGGGGGAAGGTAATTCACCCCTCCACTTT. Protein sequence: CAISGQGEGNSPLHF.

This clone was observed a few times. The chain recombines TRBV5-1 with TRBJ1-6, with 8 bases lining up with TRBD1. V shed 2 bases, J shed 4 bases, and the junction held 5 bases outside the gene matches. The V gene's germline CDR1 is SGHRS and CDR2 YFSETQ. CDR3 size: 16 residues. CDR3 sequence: CASSLGQGEYNSPLHF. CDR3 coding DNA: TGCGCCAGCAGCTTAGGACAGGGAGAGTATAATTCACCCCTCCACTTT.